The sequence of this TCR beta chain was determined in a study of shared clonotypes between healthy human individuals. CD8 memory pooled CD45RO+ cells and CCR7-negative CD45RA+ TemRA cells. The CDR3 sequence is 14 residues long. V was clipped by 0 bases and J by 8 bases, with 12 bases between them. Germline CDR1 SGDLS, CDR2 YYNGEE. Profiling relied on immunoSEQ multiplex PCR, and the TCRdb table lists in-frame clones only, not all of them. In the table there are approximately 350,000 clones, around 96% of which are singletons. Study-wide results and caveats: It was only blood that was sampled, and tissue repertoires likely differ. Sorted-subset samples were not fully sequenced, rarefaction indicated.

Note on this clone: What it recognizes is unknown.

Sequenced: memory CD8+ T cells sorted from blood. Subset: CD45RO+ cells pooled with CCR7-negative TemRA cells. The V gene is TRBV9, the J gene TRBJ2-4; D may be TRBD2 (6 bases). The source is a young man in good health. Here the CDR3 reads CASSVAGVGDIQYF. DNA of the CDR3: TGTGCCAGCAGCGTAGCGGGAGTGGGGGACATTCAGTACTTC.